The clone carrying this T cell receptor (beta chain) has just a few counts. Unique molecular identifiers were incorporated during preparation of the TCRbeta library. MiXCR, run by TCRdb on the PCR reads, gives a single entry per CDR3 protein. The sample holds 440,000 or so distinct CDR3 sequences, 43% seen once. CDR1 and CDR2 (germline): SGDLS, YYNGEE. With 0 bases removed from V and 4 bases from J, the gap between germline ends came to 12 bases. The CDR3 consists of 15 residues. These data originate in a study of T-cell reconstitution after alpha-beta-depleted transplantation in children. This receptor was taken from a girl aged 2 to 10 with aplastic anemia, due to receive a stem cell transplant. The chain couples TRBV9 to TRBJ2-3, with D maybe TRBD1 (5 bases). The specimen comprised PBMCs, sampled before TCRalphabeta/CD19-depleted stem cell transplant. CDR3: CASSVASGLADTQYF. As DNA, the CDR3 is TGTGCCAGCAGCGTAGCTTCAGGGTTAGCAGATACGCAGTATTTT.